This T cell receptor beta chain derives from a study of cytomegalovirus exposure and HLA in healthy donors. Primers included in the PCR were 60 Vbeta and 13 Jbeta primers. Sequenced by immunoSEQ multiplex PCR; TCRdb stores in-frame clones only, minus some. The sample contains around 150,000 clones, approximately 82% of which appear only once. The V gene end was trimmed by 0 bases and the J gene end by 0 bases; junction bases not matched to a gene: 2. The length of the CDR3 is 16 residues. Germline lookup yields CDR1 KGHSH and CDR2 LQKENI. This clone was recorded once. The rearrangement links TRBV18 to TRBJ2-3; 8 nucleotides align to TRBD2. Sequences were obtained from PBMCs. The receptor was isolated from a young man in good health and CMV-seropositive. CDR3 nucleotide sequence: TGTGCCAGCTCACCACCGGCTAGCGGGAGCACAGATACGCAGTATTTT. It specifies CASSPPASGSTDTQYF.